The 15 T cell receptor beta chains reported below all come from one sample, sequenced in a study of cytomegalovirus exposure and HLA in healthy donors. The PCR was carried out with 60 Vbeta primers and 13 Jbeta primers. TCRdb's copy holds only in-frame clones and misses some; the assay was immunoSEQ multiplex PCR. Of 120,000 to 150,000 clones detected, 75% appear once; the ten largest clones hold around 3.2%. Sequenced: PBMCs. The receptors were sampled from a man aged 35 to 55 in good health and CMV-seronegative.

This clone was seen just once. This chain links TRBV15 with TRBJ2-2, with 7 bases lining up with TRBD1. Germline V gives CDR1 LNHNV, CDR2 YYDKDF (reference sequence). J was trimmed by 2 bases and V by 3 bases; bases with no gene match: 3. This CDR3 contains 15 residues. In nucleotides, the CDR3 is TGTGCCACCAGCAGGGACAGGTATAACACCGGGGAGCTGTTTTTT. Translation gives CATSRDRYNTGELFF.

V and J are TRBV5-1 and TRBJ1-2, with D tentatively TRBD1 (6 bases). The V end lost 0 bases, the J end lost 3 bases, and 12 bases lay between the germline ends. In germline, CDR1 is SGHRS, CDR2 YFSETQ. CDR3 length equals 15 residues. In nucleotides, the CDR3 is TGCGCCAGCAGCTTGGAAGCAGGGGATCACTATGGCTACACCTTC. This translates into CASSLEAGDHYGYTF. The full variable domain, with the rest looked up from reference TRBV5-1 and TRBJ1-2, is KAGVTQTPRYLIKTRGQQVTLSCSPISGHRSVSWYQQTPGQGLQFLFEYFSETQRNKGNFPGRFSGRQFSNSRSEMNVSTLELGDSALYLCASSLEAGDHYGYTFGSGTRLTVV.

The chain links TRBV5-8 to TRBJ1-5; 10 bases are shared with TRBD1. The CDR3 consists of 15 residues. The germline V gene encodes CDR1 SGHTS and CDR2 YDEGEE. Germline trimming cut 1 base from V and 5 bases from J; bases unmatched to any gene: 3. The CDR3 loop reads CASSLSGQGYQPQHF. For the CDR3, the DNA is TGTGCCAGCAGCTTGTCGGGACAGGGGTATCAGCCCCAGCATTTT.

The V and J genes are TRBV19 and TRBJ1-2, with a possible D match to TRBD1 (5 bases). This CDR3 spans 13 amino acids. The germline V gene has CDR1 LNHDA and CDR2 SQIVND (reference sequence). Trimming removed 5 bases from V and 6 bases from J, with 13 bases in between. This CDR3 is CASSFGAGNGYTF. CDR3 in DNA: TGTGCCAGTAGTTTTGGAGCAGGGAATGGCTACACCTTC. The whole variable domain, filled in from reference TRBV19 and TRBJ1-2, reads DGGITQSPKYLFRKEGQNVTLSCEQNLNHDAMYWYRQDPGQGLRLIYYSQIVNDFQKGDIAEGYSVSREKKESFPLTVTSAQKNPTAFYLCASSFGAGNGYTFGSGTRLTVV.

This sequence joins TRBV25-1 and TRBJ1-1, with a tentative D call TRBD1 (5 bases). This CDR3 region has 15 residues. The germline CDR1 and CDR2 sequences are MGHDK and SYGVNS. With 7 bases removed from V and 2 bases from J, the gap between germline ends came to 17 bases. CDR3 amino acids: CASMGQFLDNTEAFF. The CDR3 coding sequence is TGTGCCAGCATGGGGCAGTTTCTCGACAACACTGAAGCTTTCTTT.

V and J are TRBV9 and TRBJ2-6, with TRBD2 as a possible D gene (5 bases). The CDR3 has 15 residues. The germline V and J ends were trimmed by 0 bases and 1 base, with 5 bases remaining between them. Germline loops: CDR1 SGDLS, CDR2 YYNGEE. The chain's CDR3 is CASSVAGSGANVLTF. CDR3 DNA: TGTGCCAGCAGCGTAGCGGGGTCTGGGGCCAACGTCCTGACTTTC.

The genes are TRBV7-3 and TRBJ2-2, with D maybe TRBD2 (5 bases). CDR3 length: 16 amino acids. Germline V gives CDR1 SGHTA, CDR2 FQGTGA. V dropped 2 bases and J dropped 1 base, with 11 bases sitting between them. CDR3 in amino acids: CASSLRTGWNTGELFF. In DNA, the CDR3 is TGTGCCAGCAGCTTACGGACGGGGTGGAACACCGGGGAGCTGTTTTTT.

The V gene is TRBV11-2, the J gene TRBJ1-2, with a possible D match to TRBD1 (6 bases). The V gene lost 6 bases and the J gene lost 4 bases, with 21 bases spanning the gap. The CDR3 spans 16 residues. CDR1 is SGHAT and CDR2 is FQNNGV in the germline V gene. In DNA form, the CDR3 reads TGTGCCAGCAGGCGGGGGGCAGGCTCCCCTCTCTATGGCTACACCTTC. Its protein product is CASRRGAGSPLYGYTF.

The V and J genes are TRBV5-1 and TRBJ1-2; D is ambiguous. In germline, CDR1 is SGHRS, CDR2 YFSETQ. The CDR3 runs 13 residues. With 1 base removed from V and 2 bases from J, the gap between germline ends came to 6 bases. The CDR3 DNA follows: TGCGCCAGCAGCTTGACAGAGAACTATGGCTACACCTTC. Translation: CASSLTENYGYTF.

The chain recombines TRBV4-1 with TRBJ1-2; D might be TRBD1 (6 bases). The germline V gene encodes CDR1 MGHRA and CDR2 YSYEKL. This CDR3 is built from 12 residues. Trimming pared 11 bases from V and 4 bases from J, leaving 14 bases between. CDR3 coding DNA: TGCGCCGCAGCGGGGGCAGGCTATGGCTACACCTTC. The encoded protein is CAAAGAGYGYTF.

The chain has TRBV19 and TRBJ2-1; perhaps TRBD2 as D (5 bases). From germline, CDR1 is LNHDA and CDR2 SQIVND (reference sequence). V lost 4 bases and J 0 bases, leaving 13 bases between the germline ends. This CDR3 spans 16 amino acids. The CDR3 DNA reads TGTGCCAGTAGTACCCAACGGGGAAACTCCTACAATGAGCAGTTCTTC. Translation gives CASSTQRGNSYNEQFF. The complete variable domain, with remaining parts taken from reference TRBV19 and TRBJ2-1, reads DGGITQSPKYLFRKEGQNVTLSCEQNLNHDAMYWYRQDPGQGLRLIYYSQIVNDFQKGDIAEGYSVSREKKESFPLTVTSAQKNPTAFYLCASSTQRGNSYNEQFFGPGTRLTVL.

The chain is built from TRBV28 and TRBJ1-2; 9 bases fit TRBD1. This CDR3 is built from 16 residues. The V segment lost 1 base and the J segment 6 bases; nucleotides outside the gene matches: 9. CDR1 is MDHEN and CDR2 is SYDVKM in the germline V gene. As DNA, the CDR3 is TGTGCCAGCAGTTTATCAATGCTCGGACAGGGGCATGGCTACACCTTC. Its protein is CASSLSMLGQGHGYTF.

The chain carries TRBV28 and TRBJ2-7; TRBD2 matches at 9 bases. The ends lost 2 bases at V and 5 bases at J; junction bases unmatched: 7. Germline V gene lookup returns CDR1 MDHEN and CDR2 SYDVKM. The CDR3 length is 15 residues. This chain's CDR3 is CASSLPGTSSHEQYF. The CDR3 nucleotides read TGTGCCAGCAGTTTACCGGGGACTAGCAGCCACGAGCAGTACTTC. Full variable domain (outside the CDR3, taken from reference TRBV28 and TRBJ2-7): DVKVTQSSRYLVKRTGEKVFLECVQDMDHENMFWYRQDPGLGLRLIYFSYDVKMKEKGDIPEGYSVSREKKERFSLILESASTNQTSMYLCASSLPGTSSHEQYFGPGTRLTVT.

This rearrangement joins TRBV19 to TRBJ1-5; 9 bases match TRBD1. This CDR3 is 18 amino acids long. The germline V gene has CDR1 LNHDA and CDR2 SQIVND (reference sequence). With V trimmed by 8 bases and J by 2 bases, 16 bases remained unmatched. The CDR3 coding sequence is TGTGCCAGTGAGGGGGGACAGGGTGGGGGGGTCGGCAATCAGCCCCAGCATTTT. It specifies CASEGGQGGGVGNQPQHF.

This chain uses TRBV4-3 with TRBJ2-7, with D tentatively TRBD1 (5 bases). The CDR3 totals 15 residues. Deletions cut 0 bases from V and 1 base from J, with 10 bases between. Germline CDR1 and CDR2: LGHNA and YSLEER. CDR3 sequence reads: CASSQDTPGSYEQYF. The CDR3 region has the DNA TGCGCCAGCAGCCAAGACACTCCAGGGTCCTACGAGCAGTACTTC.